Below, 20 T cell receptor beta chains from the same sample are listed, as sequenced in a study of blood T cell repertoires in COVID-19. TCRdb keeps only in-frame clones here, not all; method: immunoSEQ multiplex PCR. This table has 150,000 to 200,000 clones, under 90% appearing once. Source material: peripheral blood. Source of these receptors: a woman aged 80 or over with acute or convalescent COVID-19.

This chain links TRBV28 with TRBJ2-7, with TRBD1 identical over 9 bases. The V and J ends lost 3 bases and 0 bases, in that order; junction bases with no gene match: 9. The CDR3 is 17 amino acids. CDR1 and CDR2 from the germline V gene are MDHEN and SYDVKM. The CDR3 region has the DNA TGTGCCAGCAGTTTGCACGGACAGGGGAGCCCCTCCTACGAGCAGTACTTC. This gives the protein CASSLHGQGSPSYEQYF.

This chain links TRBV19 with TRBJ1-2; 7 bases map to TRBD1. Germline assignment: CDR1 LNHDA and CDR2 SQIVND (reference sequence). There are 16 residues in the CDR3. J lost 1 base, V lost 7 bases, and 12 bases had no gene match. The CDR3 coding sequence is TGTGCCAGTACTCCCCTAGGGGGCGGACATAACTATGGCTACACCTTC. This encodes CASTPLGGGHNYGYTF.

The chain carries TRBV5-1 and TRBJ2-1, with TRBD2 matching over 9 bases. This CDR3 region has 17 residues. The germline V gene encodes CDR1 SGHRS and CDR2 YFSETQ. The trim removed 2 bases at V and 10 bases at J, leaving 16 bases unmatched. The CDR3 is CASSLNSPTSGVQEQFF. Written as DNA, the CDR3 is TGCGCCAGCAGCTTAAATTCTCCGACTAGCGGAGTGCAGGAGCAGTTCTTC.

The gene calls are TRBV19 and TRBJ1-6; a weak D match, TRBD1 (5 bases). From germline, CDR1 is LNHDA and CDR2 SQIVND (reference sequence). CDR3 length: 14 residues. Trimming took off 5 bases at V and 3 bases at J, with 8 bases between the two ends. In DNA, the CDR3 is TGTGCCAGTAGTTGGGGCAGCTATAATTCACCCCTCCACTTT. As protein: CASSWGSYNSPLHF.

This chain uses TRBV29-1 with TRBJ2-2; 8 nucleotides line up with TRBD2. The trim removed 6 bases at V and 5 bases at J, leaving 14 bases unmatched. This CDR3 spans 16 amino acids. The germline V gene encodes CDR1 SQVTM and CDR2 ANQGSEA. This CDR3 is CSVARGSSGFTGELFF. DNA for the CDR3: TGCAGCGTAGCCCGTGGGTCTAGCGGGTTTACCGGGGAGCTGTTTTTT.

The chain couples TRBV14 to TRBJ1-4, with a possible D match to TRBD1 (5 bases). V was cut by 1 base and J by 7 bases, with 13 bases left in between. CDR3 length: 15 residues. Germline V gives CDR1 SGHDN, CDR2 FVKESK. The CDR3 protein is CASSQGRVRSEKLFF. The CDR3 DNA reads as TGTGCCAGCAGCCAAGGCAGGGTCCGGTCTGAAAAACTGTTTTTT.

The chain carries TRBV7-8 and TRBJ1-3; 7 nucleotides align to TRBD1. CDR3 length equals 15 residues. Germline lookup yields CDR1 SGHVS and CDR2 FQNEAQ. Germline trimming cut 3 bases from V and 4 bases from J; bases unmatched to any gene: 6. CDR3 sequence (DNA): TGTGCCAGCAGCTTCGCGGACAGGTCAGGAAACACCATATATTTT. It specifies CASSFADRSGNTIYF.

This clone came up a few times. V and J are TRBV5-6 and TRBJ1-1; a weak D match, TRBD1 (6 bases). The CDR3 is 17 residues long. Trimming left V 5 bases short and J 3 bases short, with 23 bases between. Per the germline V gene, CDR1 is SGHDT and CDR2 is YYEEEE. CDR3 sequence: CASSPAGGRVRDTEAFF. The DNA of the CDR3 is TGTGCCAGCAGTCCCGCGGGGGGGCGAGTTAGGGACACTGAAGCTTTCTTT. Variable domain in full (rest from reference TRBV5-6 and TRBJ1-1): DAGVTQSPTHLIKTRGQQVTLRCSPKSGHDTVSWYQQALGQGPQFIFQYYEEEERQRGNFPDRFSGHQFPNYSSELNVNALLLGDSALYLCASSPAGGRVRDTEAFFGQGTRLTVV.

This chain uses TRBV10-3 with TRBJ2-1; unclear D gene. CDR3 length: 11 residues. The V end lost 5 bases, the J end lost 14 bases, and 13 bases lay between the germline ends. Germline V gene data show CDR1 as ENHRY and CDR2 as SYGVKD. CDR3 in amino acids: CAISTGVEEFF. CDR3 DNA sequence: TGTGCCATCAGTACTGGAGTAGAGGAGTTCTTC.

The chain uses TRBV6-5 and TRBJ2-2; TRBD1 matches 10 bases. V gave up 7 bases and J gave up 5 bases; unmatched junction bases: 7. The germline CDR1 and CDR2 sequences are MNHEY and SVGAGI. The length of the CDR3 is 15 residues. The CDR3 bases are TGTGCCAGCACTCCCGGGACAGGGGTTACCGGGGAGCTGTTTTTT. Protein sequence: CASTPGTGVTGELFF.

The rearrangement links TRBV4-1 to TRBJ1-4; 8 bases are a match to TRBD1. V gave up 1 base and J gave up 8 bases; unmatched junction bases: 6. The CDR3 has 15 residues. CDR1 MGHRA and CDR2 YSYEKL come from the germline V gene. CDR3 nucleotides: TGCGCCAGCAGCCAAGGGGGGAGGACAGGGGAAAAACTGTTTTTT. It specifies CASSQGGRTGEKLFF.

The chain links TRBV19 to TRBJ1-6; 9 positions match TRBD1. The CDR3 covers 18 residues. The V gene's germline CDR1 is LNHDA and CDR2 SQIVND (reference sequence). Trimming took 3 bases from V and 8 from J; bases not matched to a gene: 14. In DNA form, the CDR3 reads TGTGCCAGTAGTATTGGGACAGGGTTGGTTCGTCGTGATTCACCCCTCCACTTT. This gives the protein CASSIGTGLVRRDSPLHF.

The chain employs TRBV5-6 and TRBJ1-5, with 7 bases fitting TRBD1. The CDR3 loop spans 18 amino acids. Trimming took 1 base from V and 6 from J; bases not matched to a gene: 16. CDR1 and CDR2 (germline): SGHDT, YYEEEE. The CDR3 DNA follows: TGTGCCAGCAGCTTGTTTCGGGACAGCTCCGCATCTGGTCAGCCCCAGCATTTT. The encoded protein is CASSLFRDSSASGQPQHF.

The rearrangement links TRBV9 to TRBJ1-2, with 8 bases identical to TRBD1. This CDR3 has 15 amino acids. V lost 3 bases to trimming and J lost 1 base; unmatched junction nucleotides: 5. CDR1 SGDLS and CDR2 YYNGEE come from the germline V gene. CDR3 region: CASSAQGANNYGYTF. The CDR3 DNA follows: TGTGCCAGCAGCGCGCAGGGGGCGAATAACTATGGCTACACCTTC. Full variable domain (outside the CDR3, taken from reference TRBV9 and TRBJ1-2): DSGVTQTPKHLITATGQRVTLRCSPRSGDLSVYWYQQSLDQGLQFLIQYYNGEERAKGNILERFSAQQFPDLHSELNLSSLELGDSALYFCASSAQGANNYGYTFGSGTRLTVV.

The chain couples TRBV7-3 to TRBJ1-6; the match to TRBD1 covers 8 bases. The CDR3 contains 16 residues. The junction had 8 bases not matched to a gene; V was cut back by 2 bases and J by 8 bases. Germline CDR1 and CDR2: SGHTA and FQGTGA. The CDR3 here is CASSLGQGAAYSPLHF. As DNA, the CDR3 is TGTGCCAGCAGCTTAGGTCAGGGGGCTGCTTATTCACCCCTCCACTTT.

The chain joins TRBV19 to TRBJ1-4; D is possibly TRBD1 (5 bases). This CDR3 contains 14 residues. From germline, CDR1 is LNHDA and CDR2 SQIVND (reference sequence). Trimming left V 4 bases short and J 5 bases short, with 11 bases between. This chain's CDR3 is CASSTGRGNEKLFF. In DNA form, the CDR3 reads TGTGCCAGTAGTACCGGACGGGGGAATGAAAAACTGTTTTTT.

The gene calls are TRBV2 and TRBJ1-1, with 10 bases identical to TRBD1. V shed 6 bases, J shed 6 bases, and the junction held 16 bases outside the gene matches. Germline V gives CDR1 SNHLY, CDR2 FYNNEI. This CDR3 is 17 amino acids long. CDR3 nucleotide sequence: TGTGCCAGCAGGGTCGGGACAGGGGAACCCTGGGTCGCTGAAGCTTTCTTT. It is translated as CASRVGTGEPWVAEAFF. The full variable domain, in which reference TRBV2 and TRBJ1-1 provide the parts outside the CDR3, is EPEVTQTPSHQVTQMGQEVILRCVPISNHLYFYWYRQILGQKVEFLVSFYNNEISEKSEIFDDQFSVERPDGSNFTLKIRSTKLEDSAMYFCASRVGTGEPWVAEAFFGQGTRLTVV.

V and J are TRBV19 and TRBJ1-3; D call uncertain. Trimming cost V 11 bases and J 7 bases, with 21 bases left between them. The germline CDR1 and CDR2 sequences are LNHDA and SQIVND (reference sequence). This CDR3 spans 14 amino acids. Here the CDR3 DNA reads TGTGCCTCAGCAGGATCCCGGCCGTCCAACACCATATATTTT. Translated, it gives CASAGSRPSNTIYF.

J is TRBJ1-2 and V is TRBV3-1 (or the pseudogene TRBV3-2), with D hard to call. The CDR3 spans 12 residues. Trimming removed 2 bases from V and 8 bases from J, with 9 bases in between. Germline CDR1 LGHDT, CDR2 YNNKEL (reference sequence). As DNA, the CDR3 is TGTGCCAGCAGCCAATTGAGCCTGGGCTACACCTTC. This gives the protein CASSQLSLGYTF.

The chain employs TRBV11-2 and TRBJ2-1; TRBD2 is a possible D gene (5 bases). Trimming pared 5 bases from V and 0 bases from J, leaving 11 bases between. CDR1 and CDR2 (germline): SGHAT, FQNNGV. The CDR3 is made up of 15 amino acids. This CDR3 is CASSRTAPSYNEQFF. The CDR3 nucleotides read TGTGCCAGCAGCCGGACTGCCCCCTCCTACAATGAGCAGTTCTTC.